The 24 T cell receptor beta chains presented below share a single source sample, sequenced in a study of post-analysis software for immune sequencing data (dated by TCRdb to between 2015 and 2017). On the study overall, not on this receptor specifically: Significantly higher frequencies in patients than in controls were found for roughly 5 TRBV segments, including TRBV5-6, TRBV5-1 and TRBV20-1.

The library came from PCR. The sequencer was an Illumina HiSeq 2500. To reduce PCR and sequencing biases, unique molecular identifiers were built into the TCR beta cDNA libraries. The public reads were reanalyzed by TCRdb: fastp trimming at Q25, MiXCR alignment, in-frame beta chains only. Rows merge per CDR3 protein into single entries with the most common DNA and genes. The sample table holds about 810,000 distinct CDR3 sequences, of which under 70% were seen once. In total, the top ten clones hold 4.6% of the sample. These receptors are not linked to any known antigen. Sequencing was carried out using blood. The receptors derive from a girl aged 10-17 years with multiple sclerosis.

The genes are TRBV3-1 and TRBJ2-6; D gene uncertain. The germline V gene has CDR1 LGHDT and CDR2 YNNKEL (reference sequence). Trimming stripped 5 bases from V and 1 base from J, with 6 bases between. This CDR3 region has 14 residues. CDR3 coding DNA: TGTGCCAGCAGCGAGCTTTCTGGGGCCAACGTCCTGACTTTC. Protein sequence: CASSELSGANVLTF.

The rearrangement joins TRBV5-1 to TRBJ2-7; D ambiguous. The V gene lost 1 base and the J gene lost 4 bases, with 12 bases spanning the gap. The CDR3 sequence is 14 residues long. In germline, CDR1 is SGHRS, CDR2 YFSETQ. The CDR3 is CASSLSELGYEQYF. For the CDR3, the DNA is TGCGCCAGCAGCTTGTCGGAGCTCGGGTACGAGCAGTACTTC.

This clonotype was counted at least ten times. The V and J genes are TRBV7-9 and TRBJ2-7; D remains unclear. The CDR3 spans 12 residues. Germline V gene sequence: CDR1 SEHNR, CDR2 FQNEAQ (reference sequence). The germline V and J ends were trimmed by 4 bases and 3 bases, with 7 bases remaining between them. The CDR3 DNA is TGTGCCAGCAGCTCCGGGTTCTACGAGCAGTACTTC. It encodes CASSSGFYEQYF.

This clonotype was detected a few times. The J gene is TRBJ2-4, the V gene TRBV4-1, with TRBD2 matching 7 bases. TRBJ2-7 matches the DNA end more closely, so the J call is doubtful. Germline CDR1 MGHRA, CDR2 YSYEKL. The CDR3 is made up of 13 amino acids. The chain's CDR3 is CASSHGEGYEQYF. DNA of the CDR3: TGCGCCAGCAGCCATGGGGAGGGCTACGAGCAGTACTTC.

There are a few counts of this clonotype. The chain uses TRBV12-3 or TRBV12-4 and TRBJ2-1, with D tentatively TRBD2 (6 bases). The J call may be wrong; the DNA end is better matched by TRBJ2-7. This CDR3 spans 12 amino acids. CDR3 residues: CASSFTAGEQYF. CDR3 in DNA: TGTGCCAGCAGCTTCACGGCGGGGGAGCAGTACTTC.

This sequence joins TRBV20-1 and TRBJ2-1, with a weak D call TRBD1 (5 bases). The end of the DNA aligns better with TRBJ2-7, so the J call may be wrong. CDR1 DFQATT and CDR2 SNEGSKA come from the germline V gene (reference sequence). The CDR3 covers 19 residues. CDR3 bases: TGCAGTGCTAGACCATCAGGCTCTCAAAGGACACCTTTCTCCTACGAGCAGTACTTC. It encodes CSARPSGSQRTPFSYEQYF.

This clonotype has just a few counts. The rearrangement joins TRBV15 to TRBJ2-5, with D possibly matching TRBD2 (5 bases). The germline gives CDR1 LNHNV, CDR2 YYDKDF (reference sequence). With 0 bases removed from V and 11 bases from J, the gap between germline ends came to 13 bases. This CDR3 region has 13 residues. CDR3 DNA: TGTGCCACCAGCAGAGATCCGGCGGAGGAGCAGTACTTC. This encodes CATSRDPAEEQYF.

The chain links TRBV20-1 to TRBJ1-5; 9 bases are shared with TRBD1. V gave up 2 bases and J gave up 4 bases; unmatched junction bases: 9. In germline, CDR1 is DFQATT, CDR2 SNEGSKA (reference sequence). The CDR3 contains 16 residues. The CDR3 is CSARFLGTGNNQPQHF. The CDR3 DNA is TGCAGTGCTAGATTCTTAGGGACAGGGAATAATCAGCCCCAGCATTTT.

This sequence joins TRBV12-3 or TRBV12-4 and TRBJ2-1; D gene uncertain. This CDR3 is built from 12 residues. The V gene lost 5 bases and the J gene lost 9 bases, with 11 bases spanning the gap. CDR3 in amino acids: CASSPRTGEQFF. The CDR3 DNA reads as TGTGCCAGCAGTCCTCGAACGGGTGAGCAGTTCTTC.

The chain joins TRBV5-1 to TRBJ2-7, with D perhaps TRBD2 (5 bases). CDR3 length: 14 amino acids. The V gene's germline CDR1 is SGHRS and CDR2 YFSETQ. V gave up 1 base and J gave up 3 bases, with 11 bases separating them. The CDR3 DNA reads TGCGCCAGCAGCTTGTCCGGGATTCGCTACGAGCAGTACTTC. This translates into CASSLSGIRYEQYF.

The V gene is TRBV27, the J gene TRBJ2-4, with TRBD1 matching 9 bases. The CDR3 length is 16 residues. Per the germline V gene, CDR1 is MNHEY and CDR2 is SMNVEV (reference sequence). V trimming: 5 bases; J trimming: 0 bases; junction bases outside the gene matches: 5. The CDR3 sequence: CASSDRGMIAKNIQYF. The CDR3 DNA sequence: TGTGCCAGCAGTGACAGGGGGATGATAGCCAAAAACATTCAGTACTTC.

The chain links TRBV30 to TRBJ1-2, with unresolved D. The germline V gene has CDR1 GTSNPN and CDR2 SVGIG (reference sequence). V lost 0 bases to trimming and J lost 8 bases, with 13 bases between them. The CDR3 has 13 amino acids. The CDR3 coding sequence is TGTGCCTGGAGTGTACTCTTCGGTAGCGGCTACACCTTC. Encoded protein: CAWSVLFGSGYTF.

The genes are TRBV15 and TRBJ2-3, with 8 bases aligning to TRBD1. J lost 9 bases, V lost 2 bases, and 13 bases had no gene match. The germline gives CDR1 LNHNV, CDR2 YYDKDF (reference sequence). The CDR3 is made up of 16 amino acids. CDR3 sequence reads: CATSRRQGAPQRTQYF. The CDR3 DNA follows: TGTGCCACCAGCAGACGTCAGGGGGCCCCGCAGAGGACGCAGTATTTT.

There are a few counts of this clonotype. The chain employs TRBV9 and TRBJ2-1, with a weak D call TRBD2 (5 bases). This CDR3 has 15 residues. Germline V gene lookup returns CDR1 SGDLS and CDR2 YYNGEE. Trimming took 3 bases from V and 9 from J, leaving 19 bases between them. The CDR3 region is CASSAPGGASGEQFF. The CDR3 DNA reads TGTGCCAGCAGCGCCCCAGGAGGTGCGTCGGGTGAGCAGTTCTTC.

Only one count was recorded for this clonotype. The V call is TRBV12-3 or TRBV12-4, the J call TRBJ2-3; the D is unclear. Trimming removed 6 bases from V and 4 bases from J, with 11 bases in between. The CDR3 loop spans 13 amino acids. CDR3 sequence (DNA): TGTGCCAGCAGGCCAGATGGGCCAGATACGCAGTATTTT. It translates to CASRPDGPDTQYF.

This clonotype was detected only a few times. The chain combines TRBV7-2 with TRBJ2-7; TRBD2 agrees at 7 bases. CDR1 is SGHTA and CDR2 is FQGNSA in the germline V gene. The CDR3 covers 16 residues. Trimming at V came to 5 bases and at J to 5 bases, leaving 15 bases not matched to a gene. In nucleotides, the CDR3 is TGTGCCAGCAGCCTGAGTGGGGGGGGAGTGGGACACGAGCAGTACTTC. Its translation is CASSLSGGGVGHEQYF.

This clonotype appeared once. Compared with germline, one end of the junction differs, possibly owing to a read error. The DNA of the CDR3 is TGTGCCAGCAGTTTAGCGCTAGAAGGGCAGCCCCAGCACTTC. Encoded protein: CASSLALEGQPQHF. The rearrangement links TRBV12-3 or TRBV12-4 to TRBJ2-5, with D hard to call. CDR3 length: 14 amino acids.

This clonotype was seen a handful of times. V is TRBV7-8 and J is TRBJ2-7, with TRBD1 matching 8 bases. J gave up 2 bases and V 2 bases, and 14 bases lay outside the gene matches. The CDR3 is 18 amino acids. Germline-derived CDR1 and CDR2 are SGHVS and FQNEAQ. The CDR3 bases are TGTGCCAGCAGCTTATTCGGCGGCGGGACAGGTCATACCTACGAGCAGTACTTC. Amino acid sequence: CASSLFGGGTGHTYEQYF.

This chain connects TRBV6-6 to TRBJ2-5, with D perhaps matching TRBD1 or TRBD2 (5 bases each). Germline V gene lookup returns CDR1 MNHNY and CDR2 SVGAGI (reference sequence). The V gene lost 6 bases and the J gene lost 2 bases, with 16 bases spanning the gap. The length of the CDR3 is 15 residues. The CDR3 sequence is CASSLGPRGQETQYF. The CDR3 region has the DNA TGTGCCAGCAGCTTGGGACCCCGGGGACAAGAGACCCAGTACTTC.

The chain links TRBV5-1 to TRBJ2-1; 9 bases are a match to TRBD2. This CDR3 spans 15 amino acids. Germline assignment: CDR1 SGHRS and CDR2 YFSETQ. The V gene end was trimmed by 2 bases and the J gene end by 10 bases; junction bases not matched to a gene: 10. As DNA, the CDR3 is TGCGCCAGCAGCTTAAGCGGGGGGACGGTGGAAGAGCAGTTCTTC. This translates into CASSLSGGTVEEQFF.

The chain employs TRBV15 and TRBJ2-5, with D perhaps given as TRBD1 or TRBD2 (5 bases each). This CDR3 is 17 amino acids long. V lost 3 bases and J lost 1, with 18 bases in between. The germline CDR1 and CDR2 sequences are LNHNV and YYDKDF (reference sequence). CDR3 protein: CATSRWDGRIIQETQYF. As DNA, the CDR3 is TGTGCCACCAGCAGGTGGGACGGCAGGATAATCCAAGAGACCCAGTACTTC. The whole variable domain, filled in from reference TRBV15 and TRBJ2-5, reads DAMVIQNPRYQVTQFGKPVTLSCSQTLNHNVMYWYQQKSSQAPKLLFHYYDKDFNNEADTPDNFQSRRPNTSFCFLDIRSPGLGDTAMYLCATSRWDGRIIQETQYFGPGTRLLVL.

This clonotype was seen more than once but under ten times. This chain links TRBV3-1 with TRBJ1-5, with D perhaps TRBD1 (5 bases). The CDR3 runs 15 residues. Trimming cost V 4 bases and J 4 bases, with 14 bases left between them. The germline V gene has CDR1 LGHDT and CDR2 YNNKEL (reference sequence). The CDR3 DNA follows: TGTGCCAGCAGCCGAGGGGATTATAGTAATCAGCCCCAGCATTTT. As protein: CASSRGDYSNQPQHF.

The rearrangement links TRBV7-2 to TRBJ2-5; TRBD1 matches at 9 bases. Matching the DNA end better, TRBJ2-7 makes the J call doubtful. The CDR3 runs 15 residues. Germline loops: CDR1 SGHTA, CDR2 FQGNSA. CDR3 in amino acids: CASSLRRDRAYEQYF. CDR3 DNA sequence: TGTGCCAGCAGCTTAAGACGGGACAGGGCCTACGAGCAGTACTTC.

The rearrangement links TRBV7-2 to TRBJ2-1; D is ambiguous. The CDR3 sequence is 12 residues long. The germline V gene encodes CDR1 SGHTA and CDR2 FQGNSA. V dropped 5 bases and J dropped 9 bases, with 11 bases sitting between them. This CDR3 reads CASSPITSEQFF. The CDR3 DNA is TGTGCCAGCAGCCCCATTACCAGTGAGCAGTTCTTC.